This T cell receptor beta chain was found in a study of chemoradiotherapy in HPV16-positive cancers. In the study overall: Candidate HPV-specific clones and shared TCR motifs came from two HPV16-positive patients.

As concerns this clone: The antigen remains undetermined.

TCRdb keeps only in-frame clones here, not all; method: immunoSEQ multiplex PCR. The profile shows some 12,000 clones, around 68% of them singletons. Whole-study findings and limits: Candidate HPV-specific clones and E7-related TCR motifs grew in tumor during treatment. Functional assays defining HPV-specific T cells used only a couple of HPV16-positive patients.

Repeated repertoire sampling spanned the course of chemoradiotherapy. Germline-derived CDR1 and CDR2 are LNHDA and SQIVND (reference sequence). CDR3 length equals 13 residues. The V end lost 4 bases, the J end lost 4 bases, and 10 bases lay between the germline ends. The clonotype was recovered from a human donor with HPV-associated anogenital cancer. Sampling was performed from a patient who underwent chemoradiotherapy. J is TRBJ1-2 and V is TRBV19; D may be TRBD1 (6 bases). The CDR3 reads CASSTGVIYGYTF. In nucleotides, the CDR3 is TGTGCCAGTAGTACAGGGGTGATCTATGGCTACACCTTC.